Presented here are 2 T cell receptor beta chains from one specimen sequenced in a study of blood T cell repertoires in COVID-19. Using immunoSEQ multiplex PCR, the repertoire was profiled, and TCRdb retains in-frame clones only, with some absent. The profile covers 170,000 or so clones, with 85% to 90% appearing a single time and less than 8% taken by the ten largest. Sequenced material: PBMCs or T cells enriched from blood (not recorded which). The receptors here all came from a woman between 45 and 65 years old who had recovered from COVID-19.

This chain links TRBV9 with TRBJ2-1; the match to TRBD2 covers 11 bases. In germline, CDR1 is SGDLS, CDR2 YYNGEE. CDR3 length: 15 amino acids. V dropped 3 bases and J dropped 2; count of bases not matched to a gene: 1. In DNA form, the CDR3 reads TGTGCCAGCAGCGAGACTAGCGGGGCCTACAATGAGCAGTTCTTC. Translating it yields CASSETSGAYNEQFF.

The chain combines TRBV29-1 with TRBJ2-7; tentatively, D is TRBD2 (6 bases). The ends were cut back, 0 bases at V and 3 bases at J, with 9 bases in the middle. This CDR3 contains 13 residues. Germline loops: CDR1 SQVTM, CDR2 ANQGSEA. The CDR3 nucleotides are TGCAGCGTTGAAGAGCGGGGAAACTACGAGCAGTACTTC. Translation gives CSVEERGNYEQYF.